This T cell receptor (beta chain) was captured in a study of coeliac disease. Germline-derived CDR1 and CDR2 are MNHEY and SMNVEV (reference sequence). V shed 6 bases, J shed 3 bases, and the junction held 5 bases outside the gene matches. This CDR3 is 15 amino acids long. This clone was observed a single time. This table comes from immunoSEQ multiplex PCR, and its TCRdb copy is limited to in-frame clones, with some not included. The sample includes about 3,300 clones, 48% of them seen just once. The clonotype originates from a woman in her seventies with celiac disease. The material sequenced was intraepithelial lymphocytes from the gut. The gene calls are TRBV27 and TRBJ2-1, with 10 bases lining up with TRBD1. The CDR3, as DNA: TGTGCCAGCAGGAGACAGGGGGCTATCTACAATGAGCAGTTCTTC. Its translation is CASRRQGAIYNEQFF.